This T cell receptor beta chain was captured by sequencing in a study of regulatory T cells in long-lasting Graves disease. V was clipped by 0 bases and J by 3 bases; unmatched bases: 2. In germline, CDR1 is SGHRS, CDR2 YFSETQ. The CDR3 consists of 14 residues. Sample time point: persistent/refractory GD, antithyroid drugs over 5 years with positive TRAb. Isolated PBMC RNA provided the starting material for the TCR library. The table lists this clonotype with a few counts. Construction of TCR beta libraries relied on iRepertoire HTBI primers and on Arm-PCR targeting CDR3 regions. Each CDR3 protein is one row after TCRdb ran MiXCR on the multiplex PCR reads. The sample carries 400,000 to 600,000 distinct CDR3 sequences, around a fifth recorded once.

The chain is built from TRBV5-1 and TRBJ2-7, with 8 bases identical to TRBD1. The clonotype was recovered from a female donor with Graves disease. This material consisted of peripheral blood mononuclear cells (PBMCs), taken when the disease was refractory, from a patient treated with antithyroid drugs. The CDR3 DNA sequence: TGCGCCAGCAGCTTGGCTACAGGGGGCTACGAGCAGTACTTC. Translated: CASSLATGGYEQYF.